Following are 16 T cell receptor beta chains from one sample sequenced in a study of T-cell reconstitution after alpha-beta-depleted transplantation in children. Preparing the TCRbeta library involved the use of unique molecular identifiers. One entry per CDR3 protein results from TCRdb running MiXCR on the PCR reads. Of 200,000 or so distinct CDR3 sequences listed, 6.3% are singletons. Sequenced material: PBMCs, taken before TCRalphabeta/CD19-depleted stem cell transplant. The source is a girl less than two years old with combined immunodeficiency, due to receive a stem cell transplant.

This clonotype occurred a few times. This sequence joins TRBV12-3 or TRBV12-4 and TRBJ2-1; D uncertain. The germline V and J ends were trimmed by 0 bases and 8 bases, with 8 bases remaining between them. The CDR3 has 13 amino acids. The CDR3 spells CASSLARLDEQFF. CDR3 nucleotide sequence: TGTGCCAGCAGTTTAGCGCGTCTCGATGAGCAGTTCTTC.

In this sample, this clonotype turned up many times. CDR3 sequence (DNA): TGTGCCAGCAGCTCTCCTTGGACTAGCTCCTACGAGCAGTACTTC. Translating it yields CASSSPWTSSYEQYF. This rearrangement joins TRBV21-1 to TRBJ2-7; the table gives TRBD2 as D, unverified against the DNA. TRBV21-1 corresponds to a pseudogene. The CDR3 runs to 15 residues.

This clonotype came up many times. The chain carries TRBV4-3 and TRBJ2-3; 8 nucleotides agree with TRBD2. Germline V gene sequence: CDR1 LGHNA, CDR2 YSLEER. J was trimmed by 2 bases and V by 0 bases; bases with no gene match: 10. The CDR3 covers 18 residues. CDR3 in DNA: TGCGCCAGCAGCCAAGAGGTTCTAGCGGGTCTCCACACAGATACGCAGTATTTT. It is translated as CASSQEVLAGLHTDTQYF.

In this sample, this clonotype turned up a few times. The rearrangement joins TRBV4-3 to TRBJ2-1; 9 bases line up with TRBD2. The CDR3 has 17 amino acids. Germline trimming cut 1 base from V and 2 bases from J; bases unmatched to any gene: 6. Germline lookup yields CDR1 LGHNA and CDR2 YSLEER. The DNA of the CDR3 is TGCGCCAGCAGCCAAGGACGCGGGACTAGCCCCTACAATGAGCAGTTCTTC. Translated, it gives CASSQGRGTSPYNEQFF.

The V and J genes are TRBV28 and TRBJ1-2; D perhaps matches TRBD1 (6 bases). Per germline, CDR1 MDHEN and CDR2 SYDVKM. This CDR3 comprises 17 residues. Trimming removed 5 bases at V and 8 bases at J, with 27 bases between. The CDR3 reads CASSPPRLQGPGIGYTF. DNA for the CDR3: TGTGCCAGCAGTCCCCCGCGCTTACAGGGTCCAGGCATCGGCTACACCTTC.

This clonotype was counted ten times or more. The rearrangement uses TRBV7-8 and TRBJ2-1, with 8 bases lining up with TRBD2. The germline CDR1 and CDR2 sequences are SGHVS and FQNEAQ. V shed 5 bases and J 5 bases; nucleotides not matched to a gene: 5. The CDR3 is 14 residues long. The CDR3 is CASSDSGIHNEQFF. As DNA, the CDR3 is TGTGCCAGCAGCGATAGCGGGATACACAATGAGCAGTTCTTC.

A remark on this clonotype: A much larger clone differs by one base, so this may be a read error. This CDR3 reads CASSSVSGSRLYEQYF. DNA of the CDR3: TGTGCCAGCAGTTCGGTCTCCGGGAGCAGGCTGTACGAGCAGTACTTC. The rearrangement joins TRBV27 to TRBJ2-7; perhaps TRBD2 as D (6 bases). This CDR3 region has 16 residues. V gave up 4 bases and J gave up 4 bases, with 20 bases separating them. Germline V gene sequence: CDR1 MNHEY, CDR2 SMNVEV (reference sequence).

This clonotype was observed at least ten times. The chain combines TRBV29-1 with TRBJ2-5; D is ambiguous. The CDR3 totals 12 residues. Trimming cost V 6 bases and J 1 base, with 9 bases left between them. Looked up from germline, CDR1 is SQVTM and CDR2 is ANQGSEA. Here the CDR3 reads CSVGRPQETQYF. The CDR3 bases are TGCAGCGTCGGCCGGCCCCAAGAGACCCAGTACTTC.

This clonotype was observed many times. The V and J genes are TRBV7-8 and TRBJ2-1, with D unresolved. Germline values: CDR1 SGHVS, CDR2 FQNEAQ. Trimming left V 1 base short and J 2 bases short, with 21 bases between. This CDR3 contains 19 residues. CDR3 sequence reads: CASSLELSTVRATYNEQFF. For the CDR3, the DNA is TGTGCCAGCAGCTTAGAGTTGTCAACTGTTAGAGCGACCTACAATGAGCAGTTCTTC.

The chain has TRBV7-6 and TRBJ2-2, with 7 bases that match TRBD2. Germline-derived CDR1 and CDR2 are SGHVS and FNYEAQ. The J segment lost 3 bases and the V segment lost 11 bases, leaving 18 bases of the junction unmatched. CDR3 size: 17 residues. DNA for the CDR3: TGTGCCGCACACGGTTATAAGAGCGGGGTATACACCGGGGAGCTGTTTTTT. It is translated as CAAHGYKSGVYTGELFF. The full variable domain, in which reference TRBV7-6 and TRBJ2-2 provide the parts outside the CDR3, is GAGVSQSPRYKVTKRGQDVALRCDPISGHVSLYWYRQALGQGPEFLTYFNYEAQQDKSGLPNDRFSAERPEGSISTLTIQRTEQRDSAMYRCAAHGYKSGVYTGELFFGEGSRLTVL.

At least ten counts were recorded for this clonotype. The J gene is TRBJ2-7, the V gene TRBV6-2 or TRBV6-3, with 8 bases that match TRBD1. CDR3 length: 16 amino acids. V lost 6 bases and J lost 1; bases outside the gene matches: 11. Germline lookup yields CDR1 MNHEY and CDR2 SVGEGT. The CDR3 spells CASSHPTRDRSYEQYF. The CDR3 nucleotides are TGTGCCAGCAGCCACCCTACCCGGGACAGGTCCTACGAGCAGTACTTC.

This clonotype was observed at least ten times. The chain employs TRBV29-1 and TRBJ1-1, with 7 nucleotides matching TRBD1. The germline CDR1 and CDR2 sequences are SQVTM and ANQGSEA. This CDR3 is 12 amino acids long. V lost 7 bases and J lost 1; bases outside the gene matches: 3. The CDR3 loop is CSARQGNTEAFF. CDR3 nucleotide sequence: TGCAGCGCCAGACAGGGGAACACTGAAGCTTTCTTT.

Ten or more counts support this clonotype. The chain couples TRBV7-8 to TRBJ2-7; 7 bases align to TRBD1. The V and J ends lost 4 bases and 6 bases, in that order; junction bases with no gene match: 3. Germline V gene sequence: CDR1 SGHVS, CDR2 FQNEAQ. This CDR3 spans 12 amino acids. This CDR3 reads CASSSYRGEQYF. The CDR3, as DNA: TGTGCCAGCAGCTCATACAGGGGCGAGCAGTACTTC.

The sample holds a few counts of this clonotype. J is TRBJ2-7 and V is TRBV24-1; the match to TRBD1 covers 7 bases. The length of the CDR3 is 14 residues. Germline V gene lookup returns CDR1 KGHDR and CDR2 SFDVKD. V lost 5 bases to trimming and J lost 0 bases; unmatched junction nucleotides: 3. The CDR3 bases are TGTGCCACCAGTGCGACAGGGATCTCCTACGAGCAGTACTTC. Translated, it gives CATSATGISYEQYF.

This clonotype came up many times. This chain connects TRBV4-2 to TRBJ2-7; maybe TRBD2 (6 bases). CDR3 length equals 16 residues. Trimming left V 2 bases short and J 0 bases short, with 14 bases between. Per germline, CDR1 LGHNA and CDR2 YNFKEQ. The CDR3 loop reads CASSQPGAESSYEQYF. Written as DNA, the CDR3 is TGTGCCAGCAGCCAACCGGGAGCGGAGAGCTCCTACGAGCAGTACTTC.

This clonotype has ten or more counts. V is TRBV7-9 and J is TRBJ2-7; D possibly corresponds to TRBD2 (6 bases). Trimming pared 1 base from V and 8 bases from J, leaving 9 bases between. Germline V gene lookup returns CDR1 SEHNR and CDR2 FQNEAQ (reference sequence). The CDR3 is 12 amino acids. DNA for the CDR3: TGTGCCAGCAGCTTAGGGGGGGAGAAGCAGTACTTC. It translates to CASSLGGEKQYF.